This passage covers 29 T cell receptor beta chains from one sample sequenced in a study of CD8 T cells in Susac syndrome. Random hexamers were used to reverse transcribe an amount of roughly 0.5 to 1 ug RNA. From the immunoSEQ multiplex PCR reads, TCRdb called clonotypes with MiXCR, one entry per CDR3 protein. This table has fewer than 150,000 distinct CDR3 sequences, 85% to 95% appearing once. The sequenced material came from CD8+ T cells from PBMCs. The receptors originated from a human donor with Susac syndrome.

The V call is TRBV20-1, the J call TRBJ2-1; weak D call: TRBD2 (5 bases). Trimming took 5 bases from V and 0 from J, leaving 17 bases between them. The CDR3 has 16 amino acids. Germline V gene lookup returns CDR1 DFQATT and CDR2 SNEGSKA (reference sequence). Here the CDR3 reads CSARRRLVGSYNEQFF. The CDR3 bases are TGCAGTGCTCGGAGGCGGCTAGTTGGCTCCTACAATGAGCAGTTCTTC.

The J gene is TRBJ1-1, the V gene TRBV6-5; perhaps TRBD1 as D (5 bases). Germline V gene data show CDR1 as MNHEY and CDR2 as SVGAGI. The CDR3 extends over 14 amino acids. V lost 3 bases and J 3 bases, leaving 11 bases between the germline ends. CDR3 nucleotides: TGTGCCAGCAGTTATCAGGGTATTTACACTGAAGCTTTCTTT. Translating gives CASSYQGIYTEAFF.

The chain employs TRBV5-1 and TRBJ2-1; D remains unclear. In germline, CDR1 is SGHRS, CDR2 YFSETQ. The CDR3 is 13 amino acids. The germline V and J ends were trimmed by 3 bases and 2 bases, with 6 bases remaining between them. The CDR3 bases are TGCGCCAGCAGCTCATCGGCCTACAATGAGCAGTTCTTC. Amino acids: CASSSSAYNEQFF.

The rearrangement links TRBV14 to TRBJ1-5; TRBD1 matches 7 bases. Germline V lookup: CDR1 SGHDN, CDR2 FVKESK. The junction had 3 bases not matched to a gene; V was cut back by 0 bases and J by 4 bases. There are 15 residues in the CDR3. The DNA for the CDR3 is TGTGCCAGCAGCCAAGATTCGACAGGGAATCAGCCCCAGCATTTT. This codes for CASSQDSTGNQPQHF.

The genes are TRBV30 and TRBJ2-1; D is unclear. Germline V gives CDR1 GTSNPN, CDR2 SVGIG (reference sequence). This CDR3 is 12 amino acids long. Trimming cost V 0 bases and J 5 bases, with 5 bases left between them. The CDR3 DNA reads as TGTGCCTGGAGTGTACGTAACAATGAGCAGTTCTTC. It yields the protein CAWSVRNNEQFF.

The rearrangement joins TRBV7-8 to TRBJ1-5; possible D gene TRBD1, 5 bases. This CDR3 comprises 18 residues. V shed 3 bases and J shed 1 base, with 19 bases lying between them. The germline V gene has CDR1 SGHVS and CDR2 FQNEAQ. The DNA of the CDR3 is TGTGCCAGCAGCTTCCCCAGCAGGGAGGAGTGGAGCAATCAGCCCCAGCATTTT. This encodes CASSFPSREEWSNQPQHF.

The chain is built from TRBV20-1 and TRBJ1-5; TRBD1 matches at 10 bases. The CDR3 has 17 amino acids. V shed 3 bases, J shed 5 bases, and the junction held 13 bases outside the gene matches. The germline V gene has CDR1 DFQATT and CDR2 SNEGSKA (reference sequence). The CDR3 sequence: CSASLSMTGGDYQPQHF. The DNA for the CDR3 is TGCAGTGCTAGCCTCTCAATGACAGGGGGCGATTATCAGCCCCAGCATTTT.

The rearrangement uses TRBV29-1 and TRBJ2-7; the D gene is possibly TRBD2 (6 bases). This CDR3 contains 15 residues. Trimming took off 4 bases at V and 2 bases at J, with 18 bases between the two ends. CDR1 and CDR2 from the germline V gene are SQVTM and ANQGSEA. CDR3 in amino acids: CSVAGKAGVPYEQYF. Here the CDR3 DNA reads TGCAGCGTTGCCGGGAAAGCGGGTGTTCCCTACGAGCAGTACTTC.

The chain links TRBV7-9 to TRBJ2-6, with no clear D. This CDR3 spans 18 amino acids. Germline CDR1 reads SEHNR; CDR2 reads FQNEAQ (reference sequence). The V end lost 4 bases, the J end lost 0 bases, and 16 bases lay between the germline ends. The CDR3 loop is CASSSPWQSISGANVLTF. The CDR3 nucleotides read TGTGCCAGCAGCTCCCCGTGGCAGAGTATCTCTGGGGCCAACGTCCTGACTTTC.

The chain recombines TRBV28 with TRBJ1-5; D gene uncertain. V gave up 6 bases and J gave up 3 bases, with 12 bases separating them. CDR3 length equals 14 residues. Per germline, CDR1 MDHEN and CDR2 SYDVKM. CDR3 sequence: CASRDRALNQPQHF. The CDR3 DNA follows: TGTGCCAGCAGGGACCGGGCCCTCAATCAGCCCCAGCATTTT.

CDR3 amino acids: CSVDGGSPEQFF. The CDR3 DNA reads as TGCAGCGTTGACGGCGGGTCCCCTGAGCAGTTCTTC. This chain links TRBV29-1 with TRBJ2-1; D perhaps matches TRBD2 (5 bases). CDR3 size: 12 residues. V gave up 3 bases and J gave up 9 bases, with 12 bases separating them. Germline loops: CDR1 SQVTM, CDR2 ANQGSEA.

The chain is built from TRBV14 and TRBJ2-7; D possibly corresponds to TRBD1 (6 bases). Trimming removed 6 bases from V and 4 bases from J, with 13 bases in between. This CDR3 region has 13 residues. Per the germline V gene, CDR1 is SGHDN and CDR2 is FVKESK. CDR3: CASRNGTSYEQYF. CDR3 bases: TGTGCCAGCAGAAACGGGACATCGTACGAGCAGTACTTC. Together with reference TRBV14 and TRBJ2-7, the CDR3 gives the full variable domain: EAGVTQFPSHSVIEKGQTVTLRCDPISGHDNLYWYRRVMGKEIKFLLHFVKESKQDESGMPNNRFLAERTGGTYSTLKVQPAELEDSGVYFCASRNGTSYEQYFGPGTRLTVT.

The gene calls are TRBV9 and TRBJ2-1; 11 bases are shared with TRBD2. CDR3 length: 17 residues. J lost 10 bases, V lost 0 bases, and 12 bases had no gene match. Per germline, CDR1 SGDLS and CDR2 YYNGEE. The CDR3 DNA reads as TGTGCCAGCAGCGTAGGTGGCTTGGGACTAGCGGACAGGGAGCAGTTCTTC. Its protein is CASSVGGLGLADREQFF.

The V call is TRBV29-1, the J call TRBJ2-1; 8 nucleotides line up with TRBD2. The CDR3 length is 16 residues. CDR1 is SQVTM and CDR2 is ANQGSEA in the germline V gene. The V and J ends lost 3 bases and 4 bases, in that order; junction bases with no gene match: 11. In DNA form, the CDR3 reads TGCAGCGTTGAGTGGTCCTTACTAGCGGTTTACAATGAGCAGTTCTTC. Translated: CSVEWSLLAVYNEQFF.

The V and J genes are TRBV13 and TRBJ2-4; 11 nucleotides align to TRBD2. Germline CDR1 and CDR2: PRHDT and FYEKMQ (reference sequence). J was trimmed by 2 bases and V by 5 bases; bases with no gene match: 20. This CDR3 region has 21 residues. CDR3 region: CASSLLGGLAGGSGSKNIQYF. The DNA for the CDR3 is TGTGCCAGCAGCCTCCTTGGTGGGCTAGCGGGAGGATCGGGGTCCAAAAACATTCAGTACTTC. The variable domain in full, with the rest retrieved from reference TRBV13 and TRBJ2-4, is AAGVIQSPRHLIKEKRETATLKCYPIPRHDTVYWYQQGPGQDPQFLISFYEKMQSDKGSIPDRFSAQQFSDYHSELNMSSLELGDSALYFCASSLLGGLAGGSGSKNIQYFGAGTRLSVL.

The rearrangement joins TRBV29-1 to TRBJ1-1; D unresolved. The CDR3 has 11 residues. Trimming removed 4 bases from V and 7 bases from J, with 10 bases in between. Germline V CDR1 and CDR2: SQVTM, ANQGSEA. CDR3 amino acids: CSVGRNDEAFF. The CDR3 DNA follows: TGCAGCGTTGGGCGGAACGATGAAGCTTTCTTT.

This chain links TRBV2 with TRBJ1-2; 8 bases line up with TRBD1. Trimming removed 6 bases from V and 10 bases from J; junction bases left unmatched: 16. This CDR3 comprises 15 residues. The V gene's germline CDR1 is SNHLY and CDR2 FYNNEI. CDR3 in amino acids: CASSPSDRAGFDYTF. The CDR3 region has the DNA TGTGCCAGCAGCCCCTCGGACAGGGCGGGTTTTGACTACACCTTC.

The sample holds one count of this clonotype. The rearrangement links TRBV7-9 to TRBJ2-1; D is perhaps TRBD2 (5 bases). This CDR3 is 15 amino acids long. The V end was cut by 3 bases, the J end by 1 base, with 10 bases between. Germline CDR1 SEHNR, CDR2 FQNEAQ (reference sequence). Here the CDR3 reads CASSFSARSYNEQFF. The CDR3, as DNA: TGTGCCAGCAGCTTTAGCGCTCGTTCCTACAATGAGCAGTTCTTC.

The chain recombines TRBV4-2 with TRBJ2-4; D not resolved. CDR3 length: 14 residues. Trimming left V 1 base short and J 8 bases short, with 12 bases between. Germline loops: CDR1 LGHNA, CDR2 YNFKEQ. The chain's CDR3 is CASSQVKGSDIQYF. The CDR3 coding sequence is TGTGCCAGCAGCCAAGTGAAGGGCTCGGACATTCAGTACTTC.

The chain is built from TRBV7-8 and TRBJ1-2; TRBD1 aligns across 8 bases. Trimming took 5 bases from V and 4 from J; bases not matched to a gene: 15. CDR3 length: 17 residues. Germline CDR1 is SGHVS and CDR2 is FQNEAQ. The DNA of the CDR3 is TGTGCCAGCAGCCCTTCCATTGGACAGGGCCTTGGCTATGGCTACACCTTC. Translation: CASSPSIGQGLGYGYTF.

The rearrangement links TRBV29-1 to TRBJ1-2; tentative D call: TRBD1 (5 bases). The germline V gene has CDR1 SQVTM and CDR2 ANQGSEA. Trimming cost V 5 bases and J 4 bases, with 14 bases left between them. The CDR3 has 13 amino acids. Here the CDR3 reads CSVSEGTFYGYTF. CDR3 coding DNA: TGCAGCGTTTCGGAGGGGACTTTCTATGGCTACACCTTC.

The V gene is TRBV24-1, the J gene TRBJ2-1, with a possible D match to TRBD1 (6 bases). Trimming took off 4 bases at V and 5 bases at J, with 11 bases between the two ends. This CDR3 has 14 residues. The germline V gene has CDR1 KGHDR and CDR2 SFDVKD. CDR3 coding DNA: TGTGCCACCAGTGACACGACAGGTGACAATGAGCAGTTCTTC. This gives the protein CATSDTTGDNEQFF.

This chain connects TRBV20-1 to TRBJ2-7, with 12 bases that match TRBD2. This CDR3 has 16 amino acids. Losses at the gene ends were 3 bases for V and 2 bases for J; bases not matched to a gene: 8. Per the germline V gene, CDR1 is DFQATT and CDR2 is SNEGSKA (reference sequence). The CDR3 here is CSASSILAGGTYEQYF. CDR3 bases: TGCAGTGCTAGTTCGATCCTAGCGGGAGGGACCTACGAGCAGTACTTC.

The chain joins TRBV29-1 to TRBJ2-7; TRBD2 matches 9 bases. This CDR3 is 15 amino acids long. Germline CDR1 and CDR2: SQVTM and ANQGSEA. Trimming cost V 0 bases and J 0 bases; bases outside gene matches: 3. The CDR3 bases are TGCAGCGTTGAAGATTATAGCGGGAGCTCCTACGAGCAGTACTTC. The encoded protein is CSVEDYSGSSYEQYF.

The DNA of the CDR3 is TGTGCCAGCGGGAGCTCATATGGCTACACCTTC. Translated, it gives CASGSSYGYTF. The chain uses TRBV6-5 and TRBJ1-2; D remains ambiguous. The germline gives CDR1 MNHEY, CDR2 SVGAGI. The CDR3 runs to 11 residues. V lost 8 bases and J 5 bases, leaving 9 bases between the germline ends.

This clonotype has just one count. The genes are TRBV5-1 and TRBJ2-3; no clear D gene. From germline, CDR1 is SGHRS and CDR2 YFSETQ. The V end was cut by 0 bases, the J end by 0 bases, with 8 bases between. The CDR3 runs 15 residues. Written as DNA, the CDR3 is TGCGCCAGCAGCTTGGATGGGTTTAGCACAGATACGCAGTATTTT. This translates into CASSLDGFSTDTQYF.

In its sample, this clonotype was seen once. The V gene is TRBV30, the J gene TRBJ1-1; D uncertain. Germline V gene data show CDR1 as GTSNPN and CDR2 as SVGIG (reference sequence). The CDR3 is made up of 18 amino acids. V was clipped by 3 bases and J by 5 bases, with 28 bases between them. The CDR3 DNA follows: TGTGCCTGGAGCCGGGATGAGCAGACCATCGAAATGGGGACTGAAGCTTTCTTT. Translating gives CAWSRDEQTIEMGTEAFF.

This clonotype was detected once. The chain couples TRBV9 to TRBJ2-1; a weak D match, TRBD2 (6 bases). Trimming stripped 3 bases from V and 12 bases from J, with 13 bases between. CDR3 length: 12 residues. Germline CDR1 reads SGDLS; CDR2 reads YYNGEE. For the CDR3, the DNA is TGTGCCAGCAGCGGACTCAGGGAGGCGCAGTTCTTC. This gives the protein CASSGLREAQFF. The full variable domain, rest sourced from reference TRBV9 and TRBJ2-1, is DSGVTQTPKHLITATGQRVTLRCSPRSGDLSVYWYQQSLDQGLQFLIQYYNGEERAKGNILERFSAQQFPDLHSELNLSSLELGDSALYFCASSGLREAQFFGPGTRLTVL.

J is TRBJ1-1 and V is TRBV27; D unclear. The CDR3 is made up of 13 amino acids. V dropped 2 bases and J dropped 4 bases, with 8 bases sitting between them. Germline lookup yields CDR1 MNHEY and CDR2 SMNVEV (reference sequence). CDR3 region: CASSLEGPTEAFF. The CDR3 region has the DNA TGTGCCAGCAGTTTAGAAGGTCCCACTGAAGCTTTCTTT.